This is a list of T cell receptor beta chains from one sample in a study of blood T cell repertoires in COVID-19. The data were produced by immunoSEQ multiplex PCR, yet TCRdb's version contains in-frame clones alone and is incomplete. This table holds around 200,000 clones, approximately 85% found once. The sample consisted of PBMCs or T cells enriched from blood (not recorded which). These TCRs come from a man aged 40-50 years with acute COVID-19. Each CDR3 is given with its conserved first and last residue. D genes are given only for firm matches. Clone size appears in some rows only: once, few, many, or a class for an expanded clone.

len	abundance	j_gene	v_gene	d_gene	CDR3aa	CDR3nt
15	NA	TRBJ1-3	TRBV18	NA	CASSLDSPSGNTIYF	TGTGCCAGCTCTCTCGACAGCCCTTCTGGAAACACCATATATTTT
16	NA	TRBJ2-1	TRBV4-2	TRBD2	CASSQDGTSGRNEQFF	TGTGCCAGCAGCCAAGATGGGACTAGCGGGAGAAATGAGCAGTTCTTC
14	few	TRBJ1-5	TRBV28	NA	CASSPAAVTWPQHF	TGTGCCAGCAGTCCCGCTGCCGTGACTTGGCCCCAGCATTTT
14	NA	TRBJ1-1	TRBV29-1	TRBD1	CSATTGGANTEAFF	TGCAGCGCGACGACAGGGGGCGCCAACACTGAAGCTTTCTTT
15	NA	TRBJ1-6	TRBV5-4	TRBD1	CASSVRQGSNSPLHF	TGTGCCAGCAGCGTGAGACAGGGATCTAATTCACCCCTCCACTTT
14	NA	TRBJ1-1	TRBV28	NA	CASSPQGVGTEAFF	TGTGCCAGCAGTCCACAGGGCGTCGGCACTGAAGCTTTCTTT
17	NA	TRBJ2-6	TRBV6-1	TRBD1	CASSETTGAGGANVLTF	TGTGCCAGCAGTGAAACCACAGGGGCCGGTGGGGCCAACGTCCTGACTTTC
15	NA	TRBJ1-2	TRBV14	NA	CASSLDRNRNYGYTF	TGTGCCAGCAGCCTTGACAGAAACCGTAACTATGGCTACACCTTC
13	NA	TRBJ2-5	TRBV28	TRBD1	CASSIYRGETQYF	TGTGCCAGCAGTATATACAGGGGGGAGACCCAGTACTTC
17	NA	TRBJ1-4	TRBV15	NA	CATSRGSAGDGREKLFF	TGTGCCACCAGCAGAGGTTCGGCCGGGGATGGGAGAGAAAAACTGTTTTTT
16	NA	TRBJ1-4	TRBV4-1	NA	CASSQARGTWTEKLFF	TGCGCCAGCAGCCAAGCAAGGGGGACATGGACTGAAAAACTGTTTTTT
17	once	TRBJ2-3	TRBV5-1	NA	CASSPSTGTLFTDTQYF	TGCGCCAGCAGCCCTTCGACCGGGACACTATTCACAGATACGCAGTATTTT
15	NA	TRBJ2-1	TRBV7-3	TRBD2	CASSVTSGRADEQFF	TGTGCCAGCAGCGTAACTAGCGGGAGGGCCGACGAGCAGTTCTTC